The entry below describes one T cell receptor beta chain. Clones were read by immunoSEQ multiplex PCR, and TCRdb kept only the in-frame ones, dropping some. Of fewer than 200,000 clones in the sample, approximately 80% were seen once. Germline assignment: CDR1 SGHAT and CDR2 FQNNGV. CDR3 size: 15 residues. V lost 1 base, J lost 2 bases, and 12 bases lay in between. This sample stems from a study of blood T cell repertoires in COVID-19. Overall study context: The study drew acute and convalescent COVID-19 samples from the United States, Italy and Spain.

Patients from Seattle were sampled longitudinally, starting during active infection. The source material was peripheral blood. The chain joins TRBV11-2 to TRBJ2-7, with D perhaps TRBD1 (5 bases). This receptor was obtained from a woman between 35 and 50 years old with COVID-19, enrolled during active disease. The CDR3 DNA follows: TGTGCCAGCAGCTTAGCTGCAGGGTACCCCTACGAGCAGTACTTC. Its protein is CASSLAAGYPYEQYF.